These T cell receptor beta chains were read from a single sample in a study of cytomegalovirus exposure and HLA in healthy donors. TCRdb keeps only in-frame clones here, not all; method: immunoSEQ multiplex PCR. There are some 90,000 clones in the sample; over 60% occur only once, and roughly 5.5% lies in the top ten. The sequenced sample consisted of PBMCs. The receptor set was obtained from a boy aged 10-17 years in good health and CMV-seropositive. Each CDR3 is given with its conserved first and last residue. Each record gives: D gene, J gene, clone size, V gene, CDR3 DNA, CDR3 protein. The D gene is left open where the match is weak. Clone sizes are given selectively: once, few, many, or a class where the clone is expanded.

>TRBD2|TRBJ2-1|-|TRBV7-2
TGTGCCAGCAGCTCGGGGGCTTTTAGCGGGAGGTACAATGAGCAGTTCTTC
CASSSGAFSGRYNEQFF
>-|TRBJ1-4|-|TRBV5-6
TGTGCCAGCAGCCTAGATCCGGGGACTAATGAAAAACTGTTTTTT
CASSLDPGTNEKLFF
>TRBD1|TRBJ1-5|few|TRBV6-6
TGTGCCAGCACCGGACAGGGGACTAGCAATCAGCCCCAGCATTTT
CASTGQGTSNQPQHF
>TRBD2|TRBJ2-6|few|TRBV5-4
TGTGCCAGCAGCTTGGGCGGGGGGGCCTCTGGGGCCAACGTCCTGACTTTC
CASSLGGGASGANVLTF
>TRBD1|TRBJ2-7|-|TRBV4-2
TGTGCCAGCAGCCAAGGCCGACAGGGGGCCACCTACGAGCAGTACTTC
CASSQGRQGATYEQYF
>-|TRBJ1-5|-|TRBV7-9
TGTTCCAGCACCCACGGGATTCAGCCCCAGCATTTT
CSSTHGIQPQHF
>-|TRBJ2-5|-|TRBV5-4
TGTGCCAGCAGCCAGAGGGACTGGTACCAAGAGACCCAGTACTTC
CASSQRDWYQETQYF
>TRBD2|TRBJ2-3|-|TRBV28
TGTGCCAGCAGACAAAGCGGGAGATCAGATACGCAGTATTTT
CASRQSGRSDTQYF
>TRBD2|TRBJ2-7|-|TRBV6-6
TGTGCCAGCAGTGGGACGGGAGGGCCCTACGAGCAGTACTTC
CASSGTGGPYEQYF
>-|TRBJ2-2|-|TRBV28
TGTGCCAGCAGAACCCTTTCGGCCGGGGAGCTGTTTTTT
CASRTLSAGELFF
>-|TRBJ2-1|-|TRBV7-9
TGTGCCAGCAGCCCAGGGCAGTTCGCTACAATGACGCAGTTCTTC
CASSPGQFATMTQFF
>TRBD1|TRBJ1-1|-|TRBV18
TGTGCCAGCTCACCCCGCCCAGGACAGGGGGAAGCTTTCTTT
CASSPRPGQGEAFF
>-|TRBJ2-7|once|TRBV19
TGTGCCAGCTCGTGGCTGGGGGCCGACGAGCAGTACTTC
CASSWLGADEQYF
>-|TRBJ2-7|-|TRBV4-3
TGCGCCAGCAGCCAAGAGGGACTCGGGCTTGGGGAGCAGTACTTC
CASSQEGLGLGEQYF
>-|TRBJ2-2|-|TRBV25-1
TGTGCCAGCAGTGAAAGGCAGGGGGGAGGCGGGGAGCTGTTTTTT
CASSERQGGGGELFF
>-|TRBJ2-7|-|TRBV7-8
TGTGCCAGCAGCTTAGGCAGGGCCTACGAGCAGTACTTC
CASSLGRAYEQYF
>-|TRBJ2-7|-|TRBV7-6
TGTGCCAGCAGCCGAACTGACAGTTACGAGCAGTACTTC
CASSRTDSYEQYF
>TRBD2|TRBJ2-2|-|TRBV6-5
TGTGCCAGCGGGAGGGGAGTAGCCGGGGAGCTGTTTTTT
CASGRGVAGELFF
>-|TRBJ2-1|few|TRBV27
TGTGCCAGCAGCACACACCAAAAATACAATGAGCAGTTCTTC
CASSTHQKYNEQFF
>-|TRBJ2-3|-|TRBV5-1
TGCGCCAGCAGCTTCAGAACCACAGATACGCAGTATTTT
CASSFRTTDTQYF